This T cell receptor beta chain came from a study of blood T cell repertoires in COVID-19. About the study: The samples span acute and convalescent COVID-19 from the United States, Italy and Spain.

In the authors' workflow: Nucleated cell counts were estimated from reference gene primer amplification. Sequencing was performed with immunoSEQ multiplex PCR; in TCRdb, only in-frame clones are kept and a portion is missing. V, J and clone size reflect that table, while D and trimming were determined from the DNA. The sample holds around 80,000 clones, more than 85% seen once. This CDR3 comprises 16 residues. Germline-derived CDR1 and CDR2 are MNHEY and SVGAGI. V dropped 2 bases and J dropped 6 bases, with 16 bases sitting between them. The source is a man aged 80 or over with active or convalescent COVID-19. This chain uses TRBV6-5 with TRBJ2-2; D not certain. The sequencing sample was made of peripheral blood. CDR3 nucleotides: TGTGCCAGCAGTTACAGCGTGACCGTTGGCTCCGGGGAGCTGTTTTTT. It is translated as CASSYSVTVGSGELFF.